The clone carrying this TCR beta chain appeared once. This CDR3 has 14 residues. Germline trimming cut 3 bases from V and 8 bases from J; bases unmatched to any gene: 8. Germline V gives CDR1 MNHEY, CDR2 SMNVEV (reference sequence). This record belongs to a study of blood T cell repertoires in COVID-19. Across the whole study: Collection of acute and convalescent COVID-19 samples took place in the United States, Italy and Spain.

Generated by immunoSEQ multiplex PCR, the TCRdb table keeps only in-frame clones and is missing some. This sample carries 190,000 or so clones, 90% of them seen once, and the ten largest clones take around 0.63%. The V and J genes are TRBV27 and TRBJ2-3, with 7 bases that match TRBD1. Sequences were obtained from peripheral blood. This clonotype was obtained from a man aged 50 to 59 with acute or convalescent COVID-19. Here the CDR3 reads CASSLTGFRGTQYF. As DNA, the CDR3 is TGTGCCAGCAGTTTGACAGGGTTCAGGGGTACGCAGTATTTT.